This TCR beta chain comes out of a study of CD8 T cells in ankylosing spondylitis. Study findings and constraints: About 8 highly homologous variants made up a TCR beta motif that seemed to typify ankylosing spondylitis blood.

TCR beta libraries were made by quantitative 5'-RACE with molecular barcodes. TCRdb re-called the 5' RACE reads with MiXCR, one entry per CDR3 protein. Of about 42,000 distinct CDR3 sequences listed, roughly 2.5% were seen once; the top ten hold roughly 4.4%. This clonotype was recorded at least ten times. Its antigen is not identified. Trimming left V 2 bases short and J 2 bases short, with 11 bases between. CDR1 is SGDLS, CDR2 YYNGEE, per germline. The CDR3 spans 15 residues. The source is a male donor with ankylosing spondylitis or in good health (not recorded which). The chain is built from TRBV9 and TRBJ2-1; D is ambiguous. Sequencing was done on a sample of blood, either unsorted or a sorted T cell fraction (not recorded which). CDR3 amino acids: CASSVSRGTYNEQFF. CDR3 in DNA: TGTGCCAGCAGCGTGAGCCGCGGTACCTACAATGAGCAGTTCTTC.